A single sample gave rise to the 19 T cell receptor beta chains below, sequenced in a study of identical twins. TCRdb passed the 5' RACE reads through MiXCR, listing each CDR3 protein once. The sample lists roughly 710,000 distinct CDR3 sequences, approximately 6% occurring once. Sequenced sample: naive T cells sorted from blood. These receptors were collected from a man younger than 35 in good health.

The genes are TRBV20-1 and TRBJ1-1, with D possibly TRBD1 on 6 matching bases. Between the trimmed V and J ends, which lost 2 bases and 2 bases, there was a span of 18 bases. Germline V gene data show CDR1 as DFQATT and CDR2 as SNEGSKA (reference sequence). The CDR3 runs to 16 residues. CDR3 in DNA: TGCAGTGCTAGATTAGTGGGGCAGGGGTTCAACACTGAAGCTTTCTTT. It is translated as CSARLVGQGFNTEAFF.

This clonotype was counted ten times or more. The rearrangement links TRBV14 to TRBJ1-1, with unresolved D. The germline CDR1 and CDR2 sequences are SGHDN and FVKESK. V dropped 1 base and J dropped 1 base, with 4 bases sitting between them. CDR3 length equals 13 residues. CDR3 coding DNA: TGTGCCAGCAGCCAAGTCACGAACACTGAAGCTTTCTTT. Protein product: CASSQVTNTEAFF.

This clonotype was counted a few times. V gene TRBV18 combines with J gene TRBJ2-5; 9 positions agree with TRBD1. The CDR3 has 16 residues. The V segment lost 1 base and the J segment 4 bases; nucleotides outside the gene matches: 7. CDR1 and CDR2 from the germline V gene are KGHSH and LQKENI. The CDR3 sequence is CASSPLPGTGRETQYF. CDR3 coding DNA: TGTGCCAGCTCACCACTCCCCGGGACAGGGCGAGAGACCCAGTACTTC.

This clonotype has at least ten counts. The V call is TRBV10-3, the J call TRBJ1-5; TRBD1 matches at 7 bases. Germline-derived CDR1 and CDR2 are ENHRY and SYGVKD. The CDR3 has 13 amino acids. V dropped 6 bases and J dropped 4; count of bases not matched to a gene: 3. This CDR3 reads CAISQTGNQPQHF. In nucleotides, the CDR3 is TGTGCCATCAGCCAGACAGGGAATCAGCCCCAGCATTTT.

In this sample, this clonotype turned up many times. V gene TRBV12-3 or TRBV12-4 combines with J gene TRBJ1-4, with TRBD1 identical over 9 bases. The CDR3 spans 15 residues. V lost 6 bases and J lost 8; bases outside the gene matches: 10. The CDR3 here is CASSHRGRFDEKLFF. CDR3 bases: TGTGCCAGCAGCCACAGGGGGCGCTTCGACGAAAAACTGTTTTTT.

This clonotype was counted a few times. This chain uses TRBV7-9 with TRBJ1-2; D is unclear. V was trimmed by 5 bases and J by 4 bases, leaving 14 bases between them. CDR1 is SEHNR and CDR2 is FQNEAQ in the germline V gene (reference sequence). The CDR3 spans 14 residues. The CDR3 is CASSHYAPSYGYTF. The CDR3 DNA reads as TGTGCCAGCAGCCATTACGCACCGAGCTATGGCTACACCTTC. Full variable domain (outside the CDR3, taken from reference TRBV7-9 and TRBJ1-2): DTGVSQNPRHKITKRGQNVTFRCDPISEHNRLYWYRQTLGQGPEFLTYFQNEAQLEKSRLLSDRFSAERPKGSFSTLEIQRTEQGDSAMYLCASSHYAPSYGYTFGSGTRLTVV.

This clonotype was counted many times. V and J are TRBV10-3 and TRBJ2-5, with D possibly called TRBD1 or TRBD2 (5 bases each). CDR1 ENHRY and CDR2 SYGVKD come from the germline V gene. V shed 10 bases and J shed 0 bases, with 9 bases lying between them. The length of the CDR3 is 12 residues. The CDR3 DNA is TGTGCCACCCGAGGGGACCAAGAGACCCAGTACTTC. This translates into CATRGDQETQYF.

This clonotype was seen only a few times. The CDR3 region has the DNA TGTGCCAGCTCACCGCTAGACCCCGAGACAGATACGCAGTATTTT. Protein sequence: CASSPLDPETDTQYF. The J gene is TRBJ2-3, the V gene TRBV18; D is unclear. Germline V gene data show CDR1 as KGHSH and CDR2 as LQKENI. V was shortened by 3 bases and J by 3 bases, with 13 bases between the two germline ends. The CDR3 length is 15 residues.

This clonotype occurred many times. This chain connects TRBV12-3 or TRBV12-4 to TRBJ1-5; 7 nucleotides align to TRBD1. The V segment lost 6 bases and the J segment 9 bases; nucleotides outside the gene matches: 11. The CDR3 has 14 amino acids. CDR3 sequence (DNA): TGTGCCAGCAGACCCTCAGGGGGATCTCGGCCCCAGCATTTT. This encodes CASRPSGGSRPQHF.

Many counts were recorded for this clonotype. The V gene is TRBV4-1, the J gene TRBJ2-3; D call uncertain. The CDR3 runs to 17 residues. V was clipped by 5 bases and J by 1 base, with 19 bases between them. Germline lookup yields CDR1 MGHRA and CDR2 YSYEKL. DNA of the CDR3: TGCGCCAGCAGCAACAGATGGCTTACTAAACGCACAGATACGCAGTATTTT. This codes for CASSNRWLTKRTDTQYF.

The table lists this clonotype with many counts. V and J are TRBV4-2 and TRBJ2-4; D unclear. Germline V lookup: CDR1 LGHNA, CDR2 YNFKEQ. This CDR3 has 14 residues. The V end lost 1 base, the J end lost 0 bases, and 4 bases lay between the germline ends. The CDR3 coding sequence is TGTGCCAGCAGCCAAGGAGTAGCCAAAAACATTCAGTACTTC. It translates to CASSQGVAKNIQYF.

There are a few counts of this clonotype. The chain is built from TRBV6-5 and TRBJ2-1; 12 bases line up with TRBD2. V shed 2 bases and J 6 bases; nucleotides not matched to a gene: 2. The CDR3 has 15 residues. The germline V gene has CDR1 MNHEY and CDR2 SVGAGI. CDR3 DNA: TGTGCCAGCAGTTACGGACTAGCGGGAACCAATGAGCAGTTCTTC. Protein: CASSYGLAGTNEQFF.

This clonotype was detected ten times or more. The J gene is TRBJ1-1, the V gene TRBV7-9, with D unresolved. This CDR3 is 12 amino acids long. Germline V gene data show CDR1 as SEHNR and CDR2 as FQNEAQ (reference sequence). Trimming took 2 bases from V and 11 from J, leaving 12 bases between them. This CDR3 reads CASSLTQREAFF. Here the CDR3 DNA reads TGTGCCAGCAGCTTAACCCAGAGGGAGGCTTTCTTT.

The chain carries TRBV28 and TRBJ2-2, with 8 bases identical to TRBD1. The V and J ends lost 3 bases and 3 bases, in that order; junction bases with no gene match: 3. This CDR3 contains 15 residues. Germline assignment: CDR1 MDHEN and CDR2 SYDVKM. The CDR3 sequence is CASSFSGGYTGELFF. For the CDR3, the DNA is TGTGCCAGCAGTTTTTCAGGGGGCTACACCGGGGAGCTGTTTTTT.

This clonotype turned up a few times. The rearrangement links TRBV10-3 to TRBJ2-3; possible D gene TRBD1, 5 bases. The CDR3 covers 15 residues. Germline V gene data show CDR1 as ENHRY and CDR2 as SYGVKD. Trimming stripped 2 bases from V and 1 base from J, with 10 bases between. The CDR3 protein is CAISENQGGTDTQYF. In DNA form, the CDR3 reads TGTGCCATCAGTGAGAATCAGGGTGGCACAGATACGCAGTATTTT.

In its sample, this clonotype was seen a few times. CDR3 coding DNA: TGCGCCAGGAACCATCATCAGCCCCAGCATTTT. Translating it yields CARNHHQPQHF. The rearrangement links TRBV5-1 to TRBJ1-5; D gene ambiguous. Trimming cost V 8 bases and J 5 bases, with 8 bases left between them. The germline CDR1 and CDR2 sequences are SGHRS and YFSETQ. This CDR3 has 11 amino acids.

This clonotype was counted ten times or more. The chain carries TRBV27 and TRBJ2-2, with TRBD2 matching 10 bases. J was trimmed by 5 bases and V by 7 bases; bases with no gene match: 7. This CDR3 contains 15 residues. The V gene's germline CDR1 is MNHEY and CDR2 SMNVEV (reference sequence). The chain's CDR3 is CASTSGTSDTGELFF. Here the CDR3 DNA reads TGTGCCAGCACCTCGGGGACTAGCGATACCGGGGAGCTGTTTTTT.

This clonotype was counted at least ten times. This chain links TRBV5-1 with TRBJ2-7; D perhaps matches TRBD2 (6 bases). V lost 5 bases and J 0 bases, leaving 12 bases between the germline ends. The CDR3 consists of 14 residues. The germline V gene has CDR1 SGHRS and CDR2 YFSETQ. The CDR3 sequence is CASRRDGSSYEQYV. The CDR3 DNA follows: TGCGCCAGCAGGCGGGACGGGAGCTCCTACGAGCAGTACGTC.

This clonotype was observed a few times. V gene TRBV29-1 combines with J gene TRBJ1-1, with a weak D call TRBD1 (6 bases). CDR3 length equals 12 residues. Germline CDR1 SQVTM, CDR2 ANQGSEA. The germline V and J ends were trimmed by 6 bases and 4 bases, with 12 bases remaining between them. CDR3 residues: CSVSTGPTEAFF. The CDR3 DNA is TGCAGCGTATCCACAGGGCCCACTGAAGCTTTCTTT. The variable domain in full, with the rest retrieved from reference TRBV29-1 and TRBJ1-1, is SAVISQKPSRDICQRGTSLTIQCQVDSQVTMMFWYRQQPGQSLTLIATANQGSEATYESGFVIDKFPISRPNLTFSTLTVSNMSPEDSSIYLCSVSTGPTEAFFGQGTRLTVV.